This TCR beta chain appears in the sequencing data of a study of blood T cell repertoires in COVID-19. Sequenced by immunoSEQ multiplex PCR; TCRdb stores in-frame clones only, minus some. The sample contains 200,000 to 250,000 clones, roughly 76% of which appear only once. The CDR3 totals 15 residues. Germline-derived CDR1 and CDR2 are KGHDR and SFDVKD. Between the trimmed V and J ends, which lost 12 bases and 3 bases, there was a span of 23 bases. Sequencing was performed on peripheral blood. The J gene is TRBJ2-7, the V gene TRBV24-1; D uncertain. The sequence derives from a woman of 80 years or more with COVID-19, enrolled during active disease. The CDR3 sequence: CAPDLGQMSNYEQYF. The DNA for the CDR3 is TGTGCCCCCGACCTGGGCCAGATGTCGAACTACGAGCAGTACTTC.